This T cell receptor (beta chain) was observed in a study of OX40 agonist ivuxolimab in advanced cancers. Study as a whole: Patients took ivuxolimab, an agonistic anti-OX40 (CD134) antibody. Prior anti-PD-1, anti-PD-L1 or anti-CTLA-4 therapy did not bar entry, and 30% to 40% had some.

The CDR3 runs 13 residues. V was cut by 3 bases and J by 5 bases, with 8 bases left in between. The germline CDR1 and CDR2 sequences are SGDLS and YYNGEE. The protocol was immunoSEQ multiplex PCR, while the TCRdb copy is restricted to in-frame clones and leaves out a portion. This sample carries roughly 67,000 clones, around 83% of them seen once, and the ten largest clones take around 1.5%. This clone was detected only a few times. Its antigen is undetermined. The study, taken as a whole, reports: Antigen specificity remained undetermined for the expanded peripheral T cells.

This specimen was CD4+ or CD8+ T cells sorted from blood, taken in a trial of the OX40 agonist ivuxolimab. This clonotype originated in an adult with an advanced solid tumor such as melanoma, head and neck, liver or kidney cancer. The chain couples TRBV9 to TRBJ2-2, with D hard to call. The CDR3 loop is CASSAVWTGELFF. The DNA of the CDR3 is TGTGCCAGCAGCGCGGTATGGACCGGGGAGCTGTTTTTT. Filled out from reference TRBV9 and TRBJ2-2, the complete variable domain reads DSGVTQTPKHLITATGQRVTLRCSPRSGDLSVYWYQQSLDQGLQFLIQYYNGEERAKGNILERFSAQQFPDLHSELNLSSLELGDSALYFCASSAVWTGELFFGEGSRLTVL.